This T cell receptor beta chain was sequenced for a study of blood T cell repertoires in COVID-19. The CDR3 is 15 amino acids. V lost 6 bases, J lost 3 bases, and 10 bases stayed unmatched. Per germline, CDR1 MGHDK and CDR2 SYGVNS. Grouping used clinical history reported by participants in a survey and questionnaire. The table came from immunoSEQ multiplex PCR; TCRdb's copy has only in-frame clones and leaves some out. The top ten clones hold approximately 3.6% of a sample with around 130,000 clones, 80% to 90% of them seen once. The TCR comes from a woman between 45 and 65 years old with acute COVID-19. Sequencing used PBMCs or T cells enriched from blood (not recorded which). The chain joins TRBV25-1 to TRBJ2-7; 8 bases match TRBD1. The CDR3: CASRGTGTGHYEQYF. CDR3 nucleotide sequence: TGTGCCAGCAGGGGAACCGGGACAGGCCACTACGAGCAGTACTTC.